This TCR beta chain was captured by sequencing in a study of shared clonotypes between healthy human individuals. Data came from immunoSEQ multiplex PCR; TCRdb stores just in-frame clones and leaves some out. The sample contains 2 million to 2.5 million clones, less than 95% of which appear only once. The CDR3 spans 14 residues. CDR1 MNHNY and CDR2 SVGAGI come from the germline V gene (reference sequence). V was trimmed by 4 bases and J by 5 bases, leaving 15 bases between them. The naive CD8 fraction comprised CD45RO-negative cells positively selected for CCR7 and excluded terminally differentiated effector memory CD45RA+ cells.

Material for sequencing was naive CD8+ T cells sorted from blood. The clonotype comes from a man aged 18 to 29 in good health. The rearrangement links TRBV6-6 to TRBJ2-7, with D perhaps TRBD1 (5 bases). The CDR3 is CASSLPGNAHEQYF. The CDR3 DNA reads as TGTGCCAGCAGTTTACCAGGGAACGCCCACGAGCAGTACTTC.